The present T cell receptor (beta chain) was sequenced within a study of T cell repertoires in cytomegalovirus infection. Using its own MiXCR run on the reads, TCRdb lists one record per CDR3 protein. Among 60,000 to 75,000 distinct CDR3 sequences listed, approximately 22% were seen once. Germline CDR1 is MNHEY and CDR2 is SVGEGT. Trimming took 0 bases from V and 8 from J; bases not matched to a gene: 9. This CDR3 is built from 16 residues. With regard to this clonotype: Its matching antigen is unknown.

The chain has TRBV6-2 or TRBV6-3 and TRBJ2-4; 8 bases are shared with TRBD1. The sequenced sample was PBMCs, sequenced either directly or after in vitro stimulation (not recorded which). The sequence was collected from a human donor in good health (CMV status not recorded). Some clones in this sample may be carry-over from other donors' samples. The CDR3 DNA reads as TGTGCCAGCAGTTACTCGCCGCGACAGGGGATAGACATTCAGTACTTC. It specifies CASSYSPRQGIDIQYF.